These 15 T cell receptor beta chains were sequenced from one sample in a study of blood T cells in healthy people across ages. Sample-barcoded 5' priming and a J-beta primer mix drove a second PCR of roughly 6 to 12 cycles. TCRdb ran MiXCR on the 5' RACE reads and lists one entry per CDR3 protein. The repertoire holds some 900,000 distinct CDR3 sequences, with more than 25% as singletons. Sequences were obtained from blood. The receptors shown here come from a woman older than 75 in good health.

This clonotype was counted many times. The chain combines TRBV9 with TRBJ1-1; D is unresolved. Germline assignment: CDR1 SGDLS and CDR2 YYNGEE. This CDR3 is built from 14 residues. V lost 0 bases to trimming and J lost 0 bases, with 6 bases between them. Written as DNA, the CDR3 is TGTGCCAGCAGCGTAGAAGCTCTGAACACTGAAGCTTTCTTT. It translates to CASSVEALNTEAFF.

This chain connects TRBV14 to TRBJ2-1, with TRBD1 identical over 7 bases. CDR3 size: 16 residues. The V gene's germline CDR1 is SGHDN and CDR2 FVKESK. V trimming: 1 base; J trimming: 4 bases; junction bases outside the gene matches: 7. Written as DNA, the CDR3 is TGTGCCAGCAGCCAAGGCCGGGACAGATCTTACAATGAGCAGTTCTTC. It translates to CASSQGRDRSYNEQFF.

The chain links TRBV20-1 to TRBJ1-1; the match to TRBD1 covers 7 bases. J gave up 4 bases and V 0 bases, and 11 bases lay outside the gene matches. CDR1 is DFQATT and CDR2 is SNEGSKA in the germline V gene (reference sequence). This CDR3 contains 16 residues. CDR3 bases: TGCAGTGCTAGAGATAGGCTCAGGGGGGTGGGCACTGAAGCTTTCTTT. Protein: CSARDRLRGVGTEAFF.

In this sample, this clonotype turned up a few times. The V call is TRBV19, the J call TRBJ2-4; no firm D call. Near its end, the DNA agrees better with TRBJ2-5, so the J call may be wrong. Germline V lookup: CDR1 LNHDA, CDR2 SQIVND (reference sequence). The CDR3 is 12 amino acids. The CDR3, as DNA: TGTGCCAGTTCTTCGGCCGTAGAGACCCAGTACTTC. Translating it yields CASSSAVETQYF.

A single count supports this clonotype. A read error may explain this, as a much larger clone is one base away. The chain combines TRBV6-6 with TRBJ2-7, with 7 bases identical to TRBD1. The J call may be mistaken, given a closer DNA end match to TRBJ2-5. The germline V gene has CDR1 MNHNY and CDR2 SVGAGI (reference sequence). This CDR3 comprises 14 residues. CDR3 protein: CANSKTGWGETQYF. CDR3 bases: TGTGCCAACAGTAAGACAGGGTGGGGAGAGACCCAGTACTTC.

This clonotype was recorded at least ten times. The genes are TRBV11-2 and TRBJ2-5; 10 bases align to TRBD2. The germline V gene has CDR1 SGHAT and CDR2 FQNNGV. The junction had 8 bases not matched to a gene; V was cut back by 1 base and J by 6 bases. The CDR3 extends over 16 amino acids. The CDR3: CASSLGGSGGAKTQYF. The DNA of the CDR3 is TGTGCCAGCAGCTTAGGGGGCAGCGGGGGGGCAAAGACCCAGTACTTC.

This clonotype was seen repeatedly, ten times or more. The chain combines TRBV6-2 or TRBV6-3 with TRBJ2-3; D unresolved. Germline V gene lookup returns CDR1 MNHEY and CDR2 SVGEGT. The CDR3 has 14 residues. Trimming removed 3 bases at V and 3 bases at J, with 10 bases between. The CDR3 nucleotides read TGTGCCAGCAGTTATCAGACGAAAACAGATACGCAGTATTTT. Amino acid sequence: CASSYQTKTDTQYF.

This chain uses TRBV5-4 with TRBJ2-7; 10 positions match TRBD1. Germline CDR1 reads SGHNT; CDR2 reads YYREEE (reference sequence). J lost 2 bases, V lost 4 bases, and 3 bases had no gene match. The CDR3 covers 14 residues. CDR3: CASSMTGGPYEQYF. The DNA for the CDR3 is TGTGCCAGCAGCATGACAGGGGGCCCCTACGAGCAGTACTTC.

This clonotype was seen more than once but under ten times. This CDR3 is CASCRVGNQPQHF. In DNA, the CDR3 is TGTGCCAGCTGCCGGGTGGGCAATCAGCCCCAGCATTTT. The chain uses TRBV6-6 and TRBJ1-5; no firm D call. This CDR3 has 13 residues. CDR1 and CDR2 (germline): MNHNY, SVGAGI (reference sequence). Trimming removed 8 bases from V and 2 bases from J, with 10 bases in between.

This clonotype was observed a handful of times. This chain uses TRBV6-2 or TRBV6-3 with TRBJ1-6; the match to TRBD1 covers 7 bases. The trim removed 6 bases at V and 5 bases at J, leaving 4 bases unmatched. This CDR3 is 14 amino acids long. Germline V gene sequence: CDR1 MNHEY, CDR2 SVGEGT. The CDR3 region is CASRSTGNNSPLHF. CDR3 bases: TGTGCCAGCAGGTCGACAGGGAATAATTCACCCCTCCACTTT.

This clonotype has at least ten counts. The rearrangement joins TRBV7-2 to TRBJ2-6; TRBD1 agrees at 10 bases. The CDR3 runs to 22 residues. Trimming removed 0 bases from V and 0 bases from J; junction bases left unmatched: 14. CDR1 is SGHTA, CDR2 FQGNSA, per germline. In DNA form, the CDR3 reads TGTGCCAGCAGCTTAGCCCCCCCGGGCCGGGACAGGGGTTACTCTGGGGCCAACGTCCTGACTTTC. As protein: CASSLAPPGRDRGYSGANVLTF.

To note about this clonotype: A single base separates this from a much larger clone, so it may be a read error. The chain recombines TRBV6-2 or TRBV6-3 with TRBJ2-1, with a tentative D call TRBD1 (6 bases). Looked up from germline, CDR1 is MNHEY and CDR2 is SVGEGT. This CDR3 comprises 13 residues. CDR3 loop: CASSNRVYNKQFF. CDR3 DNA: TGTGCCAGCAGCAACAGGGTTTACAATAAGCAGTTCTTC.

This clonotype has at least ten counts. The chain has TRBV12-3 or TRBV12-4 and TRBJ2-1, with D maybe TRBD2 (7 bases). Between the trimmed V and J ends, which lost 2 bases and 8 bases, there was a span of 10 bases. CDR3 length: 13 amino acids. This CDR3 reads CASSLSGGDEQFF. DNA of the CDR3: TGTGCCAGCAGTTTATCGGGGGGCGATGAGCAGTTCTTC.

This clonotype was seen many times. The chain carries TRBV6-2 or TRBV6-3 and TRBJ2-3, with D possibly matching TRBD1 (6 bases). Germline lookup yields CDR1 MNHEY and CDR2 SVGEGT. CDR3 size: 18 residues. Trimming removed 6 bases at V and 2 bases at J, with 24 bases between. The CDR3 loop reads CASSRFDRTHFLTDTQYF. The CDR3 DNA reads TGTGCCAGCAGCCGATTCGACAGGACCCACTTCCTCACAGATACGCAGTATTTT.

This clonotype was seen a handful of times. CDR3 DNA sequence: TGTGCCTGGAGCATTAAGGGTACTCAGCCCCAGCATTTT. Translation: CAWSIKGTQPQHF. This chain connects TRBV30 to TRBJ1-5, with D unresolved. The CDR3 spans 13 residues. Germline V lookup: CDR1 GTSNPN, CDR2 SVGIG (reference sequence). With 3 bases removed from V and 6 bases from J, the gap between germline ends came to 12 bases.